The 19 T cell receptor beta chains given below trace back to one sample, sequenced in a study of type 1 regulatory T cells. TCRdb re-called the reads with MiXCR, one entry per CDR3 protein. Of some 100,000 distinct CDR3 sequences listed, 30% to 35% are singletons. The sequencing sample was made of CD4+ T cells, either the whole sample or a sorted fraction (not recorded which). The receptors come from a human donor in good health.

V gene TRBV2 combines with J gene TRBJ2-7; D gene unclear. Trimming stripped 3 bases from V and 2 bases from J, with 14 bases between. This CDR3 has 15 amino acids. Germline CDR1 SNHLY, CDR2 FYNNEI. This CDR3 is CASSDSLVRTYEQYF. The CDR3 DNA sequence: TGTGCCAGCAGTGATAGTCTCGTCAGAACCTACGAGCAGTACTTC.

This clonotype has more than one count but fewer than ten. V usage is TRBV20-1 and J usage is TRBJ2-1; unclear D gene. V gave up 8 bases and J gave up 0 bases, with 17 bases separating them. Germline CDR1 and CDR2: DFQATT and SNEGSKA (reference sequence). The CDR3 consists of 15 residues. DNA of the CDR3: TGCAGTCTTACCCAAGCCCGTAGCTCCTACAATGAGCAGTTCTTC. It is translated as CSLTQARSSYNEQFF.

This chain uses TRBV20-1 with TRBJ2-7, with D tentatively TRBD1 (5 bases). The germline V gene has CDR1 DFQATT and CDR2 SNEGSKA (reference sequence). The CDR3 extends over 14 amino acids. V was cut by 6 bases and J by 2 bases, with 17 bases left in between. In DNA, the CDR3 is TGCAGTGCCAGTAAAGACAGCGACGCCTACGAGCAGTACTTC. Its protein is CSASKDSDAYEQYF.

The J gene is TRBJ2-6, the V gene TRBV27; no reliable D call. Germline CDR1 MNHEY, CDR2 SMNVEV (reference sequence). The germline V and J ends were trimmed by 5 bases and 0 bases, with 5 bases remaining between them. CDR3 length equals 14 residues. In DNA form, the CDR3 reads TGTGCCAGCAGTCAGACCTCTGGGGCCAACGTCCTGACTTTC. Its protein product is CASSQTSGANVLTF.

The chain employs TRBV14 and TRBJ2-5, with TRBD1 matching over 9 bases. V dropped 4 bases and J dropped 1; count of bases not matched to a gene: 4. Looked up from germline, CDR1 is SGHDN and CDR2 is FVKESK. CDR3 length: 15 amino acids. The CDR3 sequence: CASSPPGQGQETQYF. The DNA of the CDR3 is TGTGCCAGCAGCCCGCCGGGACAGGGCCAAGAGACCCAGTACTTC.

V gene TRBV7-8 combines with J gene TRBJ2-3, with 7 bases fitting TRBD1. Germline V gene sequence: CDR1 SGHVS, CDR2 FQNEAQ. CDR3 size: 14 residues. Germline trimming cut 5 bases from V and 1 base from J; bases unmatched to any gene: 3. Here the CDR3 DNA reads TGTGCCAGCAGCGTTACAGGGGGCACAGATACGCAGTATTTT. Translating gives CASSVTGGTDTQYF.

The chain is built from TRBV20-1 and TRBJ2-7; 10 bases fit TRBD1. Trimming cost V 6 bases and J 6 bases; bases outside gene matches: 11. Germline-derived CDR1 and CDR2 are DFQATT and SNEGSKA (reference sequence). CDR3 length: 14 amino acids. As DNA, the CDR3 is TGCAGTGCCTCGCACGGACAGGGGGTGGGCGAGCAGTACTTC. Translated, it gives CSASHGQGVGEQYF.

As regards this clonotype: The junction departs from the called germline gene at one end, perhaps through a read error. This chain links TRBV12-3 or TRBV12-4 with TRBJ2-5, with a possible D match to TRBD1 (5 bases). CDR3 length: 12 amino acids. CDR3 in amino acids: CASSPEQETQCF. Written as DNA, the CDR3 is TGTGCCAGCAGCCCGGAACAGGAGACCCAGTGCTTC.

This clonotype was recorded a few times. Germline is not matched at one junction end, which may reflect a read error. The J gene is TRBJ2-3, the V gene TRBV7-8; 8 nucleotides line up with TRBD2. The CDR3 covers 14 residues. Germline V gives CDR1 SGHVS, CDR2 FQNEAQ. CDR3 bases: TGTGCCAGCAGCCTAGCGGGCCGCACAGATACGCAGTATTTT. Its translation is CASSLAGRTDTQYF.

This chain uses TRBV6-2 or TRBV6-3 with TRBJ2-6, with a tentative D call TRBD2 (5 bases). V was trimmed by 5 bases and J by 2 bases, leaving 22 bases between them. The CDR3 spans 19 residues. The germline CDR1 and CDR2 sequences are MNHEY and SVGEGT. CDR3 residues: CASSQLPLRGGPGANVLTF. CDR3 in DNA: TGTGCCAGCAGTCAACTACCCCTGCGAGGAGGACCTGGGGCCAACGTCCTGACTTTC.

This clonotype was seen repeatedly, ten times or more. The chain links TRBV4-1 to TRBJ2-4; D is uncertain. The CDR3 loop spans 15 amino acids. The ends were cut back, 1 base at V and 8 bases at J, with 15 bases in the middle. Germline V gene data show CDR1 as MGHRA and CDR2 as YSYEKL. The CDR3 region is CASSQGLDFSDIQYF. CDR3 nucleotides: TGCGCCAGCAGCCAAGGCCTCGACTTTTCTGACATTCAGTACTTC.

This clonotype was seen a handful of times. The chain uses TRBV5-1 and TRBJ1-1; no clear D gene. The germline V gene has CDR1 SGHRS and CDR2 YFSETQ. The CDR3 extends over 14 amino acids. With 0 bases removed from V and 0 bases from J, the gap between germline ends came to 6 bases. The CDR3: CASSLGTVNTEAFF. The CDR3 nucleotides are TGCGCCAGCAGCTTGGGGACGGTGAACACTGAAGCTTTCTTT.

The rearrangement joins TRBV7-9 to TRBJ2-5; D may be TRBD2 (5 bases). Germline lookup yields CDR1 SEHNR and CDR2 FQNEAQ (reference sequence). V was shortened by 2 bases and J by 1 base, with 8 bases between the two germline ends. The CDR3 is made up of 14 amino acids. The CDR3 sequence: CASSLSTSQETQYF. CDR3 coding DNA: TGTGCCAGCAGCTTAAGCACTAGCCAAGAGACCCAGTACTTC.

CDR3 sequence: CASSMGDRIYEQYF. The CDR3 DNA reads TGTGCCAGTAGTATGGGGGACAGGATCTACGAGCAGTACTTC. The J gene is TRBJ2-7, the V gene TRBV19; 8 nucleotides line up with TRBD1. The CDR3 extends over 14 amino acids. Germline V CDR1 and CDR2: LNHDA, SQIVND (reference sequence). V was clipped by 3 bases and J by 3 bases; unmatched bases: 4.

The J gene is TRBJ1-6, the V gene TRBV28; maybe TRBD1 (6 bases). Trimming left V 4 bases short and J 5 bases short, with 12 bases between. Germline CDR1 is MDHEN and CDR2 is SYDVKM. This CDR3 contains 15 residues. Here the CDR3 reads CASSSNRDHNSPLHF. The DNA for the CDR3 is TGTGCCAGCAGTTCCAACAGGGACCATAATTCACCCCTCCACTTT.

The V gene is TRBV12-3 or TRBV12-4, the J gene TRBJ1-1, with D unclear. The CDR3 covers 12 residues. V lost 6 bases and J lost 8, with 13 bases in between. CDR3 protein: CASSPRWGEAFF. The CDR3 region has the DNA TGTGCCAGCAGCCCCAGGTGGGGAGAAGCTTTCTTT.

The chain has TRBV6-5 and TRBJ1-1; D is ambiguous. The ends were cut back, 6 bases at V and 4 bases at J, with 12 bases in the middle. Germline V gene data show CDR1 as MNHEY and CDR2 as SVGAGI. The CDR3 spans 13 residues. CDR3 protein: CASSQPGSTEAFF. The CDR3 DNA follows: TGTGCCAGCAGCCAACCCGGGAGCACTGAAGCTTTCTTT.

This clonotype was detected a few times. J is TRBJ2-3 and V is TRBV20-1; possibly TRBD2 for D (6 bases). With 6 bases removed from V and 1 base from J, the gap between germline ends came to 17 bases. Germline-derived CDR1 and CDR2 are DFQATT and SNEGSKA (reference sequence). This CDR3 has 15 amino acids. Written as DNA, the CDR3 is TGCAGTGCCCCGAACCGGGAGCGGGGCACAGATACGCAGTATTTT. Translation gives CSAPNRERGTDTQYF.

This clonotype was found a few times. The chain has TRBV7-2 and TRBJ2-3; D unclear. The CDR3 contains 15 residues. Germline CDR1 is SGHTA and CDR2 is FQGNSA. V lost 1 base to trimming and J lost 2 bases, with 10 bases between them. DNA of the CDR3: TGTGCCAGCAGCTTAGACGGCTGGGTCACAGATACGCAGTATTTT. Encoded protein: CASSLDGWVTDTQYF.